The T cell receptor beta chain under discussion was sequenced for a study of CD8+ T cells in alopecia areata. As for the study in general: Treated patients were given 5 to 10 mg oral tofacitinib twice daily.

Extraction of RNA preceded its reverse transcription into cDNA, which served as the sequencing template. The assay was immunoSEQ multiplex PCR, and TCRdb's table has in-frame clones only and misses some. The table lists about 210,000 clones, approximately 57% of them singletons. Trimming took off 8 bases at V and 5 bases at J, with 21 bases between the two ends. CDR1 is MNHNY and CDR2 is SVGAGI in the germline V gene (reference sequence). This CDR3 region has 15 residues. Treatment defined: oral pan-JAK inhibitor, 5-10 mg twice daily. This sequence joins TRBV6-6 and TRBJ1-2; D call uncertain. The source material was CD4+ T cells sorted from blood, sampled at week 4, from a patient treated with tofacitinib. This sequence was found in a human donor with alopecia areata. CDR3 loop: CASSRLETPPYGYTF. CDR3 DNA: TGTGCCAGCTCCCGTTTAGAAACCCCACCGTATGGCTACACCTTC.